Shown below are 29 T cell receptor beta chains from a single sample sequenced in a study of molecular identifiers for immune sequencing clone quantification. TCRdb processed the PCR reads anew with MiXCR; each CDR3 protein has one entry. Among a few hundred thousand distinct CDR3 sequences listed, roughly 26% were seen once. The sequenced sample was naive CD8+ T cells from blood, with Jurkat cell RNA spiked in. This sample's subset: FACS-sorted CD8+CD4-CCR7+CD45RA+ naive T cells. The source of these receptors is a human donor in good health. Some libraries in this study had Jurkat cell RNA spiked in.

To note about this clonotype: Only one base separates this from a far larger clonotype, so it likely reflects a read error. CDR3 in amino acids: CASSQNRLNTEAFF. The CDR3 DNA reads as TGCGCCAGCAGCCAAAACAGGTTGAACACTGAAGCTTTCTTT. The V call is TRBV4-3, the J call TRBJ1-1; TRBD1 is a possible D gene (5 bases). The CDR3 sequence is 14 residues long. Trimming took off 2 bases at V and 0 bases at J, with 7 bases between the two ends. CDR1 and CDR2 (germline): LGHNA, YSLEER.

This clonotype has a single count. It may be a read error: a sequence one base away is much more abundant. This chain joins TRBV7-8 and TRBJ1-1; the D gene is possibly TRBD1 (6 bases). The V and J ends lost 7 bases and 4 bases respectively, with 16 bases between them. The CDR3 spans 14 residues. CDR1 is SGHVS, CDR2 FQNEAQ, per germline. CDR3: CASTRGAGVTEAFF. Written as DNA, the CDR3 is TGTGCCAGCACCCGGGGGGCGGGTGTCACTGAAGCTTTCTTT.

The chain has TRBV29-1 and TRBJ2-1; the D gene could be TRBD1 or TRBD2 (5 bases each). The germline V gene encodes CDR1 SQVTM and CDR2 ANQGSEA. This CDR3 is built from 14 residues. The V gene lost 0 bases and the J gene lost 8 bases, with 14 bases spanning the gap. The CDR3 protein is CSVEDWDGNDEQFF. The CDR3 coding sequence is TGCAGCGTTGAAGATTGGGACGGCAACGATGAGCAGTTCTTC.

Remarks on this clonotype: This clone may be a read error of a much larger clone one base away. The genes are TRBV3-1 and TRBJ2-3; TRBD2 matches at 9 bases. The CDR3 covers 15 residues. Per the germline V gene, CDR1 is LGHDT and CDR2 is YNNKEL (reference sequence). The DNA of the CDR3 is TGTACCAGCAGCCTCTCAGGACTAGCGACAGATACGCAGTATTTT. Protein sequence: CTSSLSGLATDTQYF.

This clonotype was recorded at least ten times. This sequence joins TRBV6-5 and TRBJ2-5; 10 nucleotides agree with TRBD2. Germline lookup yields CDR1 MNHEY and CDR2 SVGAGI. With 6 bases clipped from V and 2 bases from J, the junction kept 3 bases outside the gene matches. This CDR3 has 14 residues. Here the CDR3 reads CASSYSGGQETQYF. Written as DNA, the CDR3 is TGTGCCAGCAGCTATAGCGGGGGGCAAGAGACCCAGTACTTC.

There are a few counts of this clonotype. The chain employs TRBV15 and TRBJ1-1, with D hard to call. Germline CDR1 LNHNV, CDR2 YYDKDF (reference sequence). The CDR3 is 15 residues long. The V end lost 5 bases, the J end lost 4 bases, and 17 bases lay between the germline ends. The CDR3 sequence: CATSEDGLRGTEAFF. In DNA, the CDR3 is TGTGCCACCAGCGAAGACGGATTACGGGGCACTGAAGCTTTCTTT.

About this clonotype: A much larger clone sits a single nucleotide away, making a read error possible. The chain employs TRBV2 and TRBJ2-3, with D possibly matching TRBD1 (5 bases). Gene TRBJ1-5 matches the end of the DNA better, so the J call may be wrong. Looked up from germline, CDR1 is SNHLY and CDR2 is FYNNEI. This CDR3 contains 15 residues. For the CDR3, the DNA is TGTGCCAGCCGCTTGGGAAGGGGTAGCACAGATACGCAGCATTTT. It specifies CASRLGRGSTDTQHF.

This clonotype was seen many times. This chain uses TRBV7-2 with TRBJ2-5; D is ambiguous. The CDR3 has 16 residues. V lost 1 base, J lost 5 bases, and 17 bases lay in between. CDR1 SGHTA and CDR2 FQGNSA come from the germline V gene. The CDR3 DNA sequence: TGTGCCAGCAGCTTAGGTGTGACTCCTCTACAGGAGACCCAGTACTTC. Protein: CASSLGVTPLQETQYF.

J is TRBJ2-2 and V is TRBV27, with 8 bases matching TRBD1. The CDR3 totals 16 residues. The germline gives CDR1 MNHEY, CDR2 SMNVEV (reference sequence). J gave up 1 base and V 5 bases, and 6 bases lay outside the gene matches. In DNA, the CDR3 is TGTGCCAGCAGTCAAAACAGGGGGAAGAACACCGGGGAGCTGTTTTTT. This sequence encodes CASSQNRGKNTGELFF.

On this clonotype itself: At one of its ends the junction is not consistent with the germline gene, which may arise from a read error. This rearrangement joins TRBV12-3 or TRBV12-4 to TRBJ2-3; no reliable D call. This CDR3 has 15 amino acids. The CDR3 sequence: CASSFSWVSTDTQCF. In DNA, the CDR3 is TGTGCCAGCAGTTTCAGTTGGGTTAGCACAGATACGCAGTGTTTT.

Turning to this clonotype: This CDR3 fails to terminate in the conserved phenylalanine or tryptophan, so it likely reflects a read error. The gene calls are TRBV24-1 and TRBJ2-3, with 10 bases identical to TRBD1. The length of the CDR3 is 16 residues. Trimming removed 7 bases from V and 5 bases from J; junction bases left unmatched: 11. The germline V gene has CDR1 KGHDR and CDR2 SFDVKD. The CDR3: CATSDTGTGVLDTQYL. The CDR3 nucleotides read TGTGCCACCAGCGATACCGGGACAGGGGTGTTAGATACGCAGTATTTA.

In its sample, this clonotype was seen many times. The chain employs TRBV9 and TRBJ1-1; 11 bases agree with TRBD1. The CDR3 is made up of 15 amino acids. The V and J ends lost 4 bases and 3 bases, in that order; junction bases with no gene match: 5. CDR1 is SGDLS and CDR2 is YYNGEE in the germline V gene. CDR3: CASSWVGQGDTEAFF. The DNA of the CDR3 is TGTGCCAGCAGCTGGGTGGGACAGGGGGACACTGAAGCTTTCTTT.

CDR3 sequence (DNA): TGTGCCAGCAGCAAATCGACAGGGGGCGCCTATCAGCCCCAGCATTTT. Translated, it gives CASSKSTGGAYQPQHF. The chain recombines TRBV27 with TRBJ1-5; 10 bases match TRBD1. V shed 6 bases, J shed 5 bases, and the junction held 10 bases outside the gene matches. Germline loops: CDR1 MNHEY, CDR2 SMNVEV (reference sequence). This CDR3 spans 16 amino acids.

A few counts support this clonotype. The chain uses TRBV20-1 and TRBJ2-5, with D possibly matching TRBD2 (6 bases). Deletions cut 5 bases from V and 7 bases from J, with 11 bases between. The germline CDR1 and CDR2 sequences are DFQATT and SNEGSKA (reference sequence). The CDR3 runs to 11 residues. The CDR3 DNA sequence: TGCAGTGCTGTGGAGGGAGGGACCCAGTACTTC. Encoded protein: CSAVEGGTQYF.

This clonotype was seen a handful of times. The DNA for the CDR3 is TGTGCCAGTAGTATATCCGGGAACAGCTACAATGAGCAGTTCTTC. Its protein is CASSISGNSYNEQFF. The chain recombines TRBV19 with TRBJ2-1; the D gene is possibly TRBD2 (5 bases). Per germline, CDR1 LNHDA and CDR2 SQIVND (reference sequence). The length of the CDR3 is 15 residues. Trimming stripped 2 bases from V and 3 bases from J, with 11 bases between.

The rearrangement links TRBV30 to TRBJ2-7, with a possible D match to TRBD2 (5 bases). V was trimmed by 2 bases and J by 5 bases, leaving 13 bases between them. Germline CDR1 and CDR2: GTSNPN and SVGIG (reference sequence). This CDR3 contains 13 residues. The CDR3 region is CAWSITSFDEQYF. The CDR3 DNA is TGTGCCTGGAGTATCACTAGTTTCGACGAGCAGTACTTC.

There are a few counts of this clonotype. The chain employs TRBV20-1 and TRBJ2-7; the match to TRBD2 covers 7 bases. V gave up 0 bases and J gave up 0 bases; unmatched junction bases: 5. Germline assignment: CDR1 DFQATT and CDR2 SNEGSKA (reference sequence). The CDR3 totals 15 residues. The CDR3 spells CSARDFGGSSYEQYF. DNA for the CDR3: TGCAGTGCTAGAGATTTTGGCGGGAGCTCCTACGAGCAGTACTTC.

With respect to this clonotype: The missing conserved phenylalanine or tryptophan at the end of this CDR3 makes a read error likely. The chain recombines TRBV20-1 with TRBJ2-7; D gene uncertain. V lost 4 bases to trimming and J lost 0 bases, with 16 bases between them. CDR1 is DFQATT, CDR2 SNEGSKA, per germline (reference sequence). The CDR3 length is 15 residues. The CDR3, as DNA: TGCAGTGCTAAAGTATCACAGTCGTACTCCTACGAGCAGTACATC. Translated: CSAKVSQSYSYEQYI.

This rearrangement joins TRBV29-1 to TRBJ2-7, with D possibly TRBD1 on 5 matching bases. CDR3 length: 11 amino acids. Trimming left V 4 bases short and J 4 bases short, with 8 bases between. The V gene's germline CDR1 is SQVTM and CDR2 ANQGSEA. The CDR3 here is CSVGGGYEQYF. The DNA of the CDR3 is TGCAGCGTTGGGGGCGGATACGAGCAGTACTTC.

The J gene is TRBJ2-3, the V gene TRBV7-2; 11 nucleotides agree with TRBD2. CDR1 and CDR2 from the germline V gene are SGHTA and FQGNSA. This CDR3 is built from 16 residues. The junction had 4 bases not matched to a gene; V was cut back by 1 base and J by 4 bases. DNA of the CDR3: TGTGCCAGCAGCTTAGGTAGCGGGGGGGGGTCAGATACGCAGTATTTT. It yields the protein CASSLGSGGGSDTQYF.

This sequence joins TRBV4-3 and TRBJ2-7, with a possible D match to TRBD1 (5 bases). V shed 2 bases and J shed 2 bases, with 13 bases lying between them. CDR3 length: 15 residues. CDR1 LGHNA and CDR2 YSLEER come from the germline V gene. The CDR3 sequence is CASSQRVQAPYEQYF. The CDR3 coding sequence is TGCGCCAGCAGCCAAAGAGTACAGGCACCCTACGAGCAGTACTTC.

This clonotype has a handful of counts. V usage is TRBV19 and J usage is TRBJ2-7; tentatively, D is TRBD1 (5 bases). This CDR3 is 16 amino acids long. V lost 0 bases and J 2 bases, leaving 14 bases between the germline ends. Per the germline V gene, CDR1 is LNHDA and CDR2 is SQIVND (reference sequence). The CDR3 nucleotides are TGTGCCAGTAGTATAGAAGGACAATCTCTACCCTACGAGCAGTACTTC. This gives the protein CASSIEGQSLPYEQYF.

This clonotype was detected only a few times. This rearrangement joins TRBV4-1 to TRBJ1-3, with D unclear. The CDR3 consists of 15 residues. The germline V and J ends were trimmed by 1 base and 4 bases, with 11 bases remaining between them. The germline V gene encodes CDR1 MGHRA and CDR2 YSYEKL. This chain's CDR3 is CASSQGINSGNTIYF. The CDR3 DNA reads TGCGCCAGCAGCCAAGGTATCAACTCGGGAAACACCATATATTTT.

This rearrangement joins TRBV2 to TRBJ2-2; tentative D call: TRBD1 (5 bases). The CDR3 totals 15 residues. Germline values: CDR1 SNHLY, CDR2 FYNNEI. V was clipped by 5 bases and J by 1 base, with 11 bases between them. The CDR3 DNA reads as TGTGCCAGCAGTCCAGGGCTGAGGAACACCGGGGAGCTGTTTTTT. Residues: CASSPGLRNTGELFF.

V is TRBV11-2 and J is TRBJ2-5; no firm D call. There are 14 residues in the CDR3. In germline, CDR1 is SGHAT, CDR2 FQNNGV. V gave up 1 base and J gave up 2 bases, with 8 bases separating them. DNA of the CDR3: TGTGCCAGCAGCTTAGTACCACGTCAAGAGACCCAGTACTTC. It specifies CASSLVPRQETQYF.

The chain couples TRBV28 to TRBJ2-7; 9 bases map to TRBD1. This CDR3 has 14 amino acids. CDR1 MDHEN and CDR2 SYDVKM come from the germline V gene. The V gene end was trimmed by 5 bases and the J gene end by 7 bases; junction bases not matched to a gene: 9. This CDR3 is CASSPRTGVWEQYF. In nucleotides, the CDR3 is TGTGCCAGCAGTCCCCGGACAGGGGTTTGGGAGCAGTACTTC.

Here the CDR3 DNA reads TGCAGTGCTAGCTTTACGGGACTAGCGGGACTTCATGAGCAGTTCTTC. This gives the protein CSASFTGLAGLHEQFF. The J gene is TRBJ2-1, the V gene TRBV20-1, with TRBD2 identical over 13 bases. The CDR3 is 16 amino acids. In germline, CDR1 is DFQATT, CDR2 SNEGSKA (reference sequence). Unmatched junction bases numbered 10, after V lost 3 bases and J lost 8 bases.

This clonotype has a handful of counts. The chain employs TRBV11-2 and TRBJ2-5; the match to TRBD1 covers 7 bases. CDR3 size: 16 residues. In germline, CDR1 is SGHAT, CDR2 FQNNGV. The trim removed 3 bases at V and 4 bases at J, leaving 11 bases unmatched. The CDR3 loop is CASSFGTAPSGETQYF. The CDR3 DNA reads as TGTGCCAGCAGCTTCGGGACAGCCCCCTCGGGAGAGACCCAGTACTTC.

This sequence joins TRBV6-2 or TRBV6-3 and TRBJ2-3, with a possible D match to TRBD1 (5 bases). CDR1 MNHEY and CDR2 SVGEGT come from the germline V gene. Trimming pared 0 bases from V and 2 bases from J, leaving 6 bases between. This CDR3 has 14 amino acids. This CDR3 reads CASSYSTDTDTQYF. In DNA, the CDR3 is TGTGCCAGCAGTTACTCGACAGACACAGATACGCAGTATTTT.